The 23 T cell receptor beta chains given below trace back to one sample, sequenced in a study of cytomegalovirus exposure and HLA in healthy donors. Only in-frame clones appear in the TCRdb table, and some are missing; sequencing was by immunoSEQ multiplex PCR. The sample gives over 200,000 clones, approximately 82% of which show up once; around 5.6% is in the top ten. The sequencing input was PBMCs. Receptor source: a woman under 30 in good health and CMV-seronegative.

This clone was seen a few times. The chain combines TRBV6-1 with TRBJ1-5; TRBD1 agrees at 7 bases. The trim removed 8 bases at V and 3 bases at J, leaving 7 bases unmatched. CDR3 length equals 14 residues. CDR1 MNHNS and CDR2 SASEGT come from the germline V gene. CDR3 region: CASREGAINQPQHF. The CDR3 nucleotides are TGTGCCAGCCGGGAGGGGGCTATCAATCAGCCCCAGCATTTT.

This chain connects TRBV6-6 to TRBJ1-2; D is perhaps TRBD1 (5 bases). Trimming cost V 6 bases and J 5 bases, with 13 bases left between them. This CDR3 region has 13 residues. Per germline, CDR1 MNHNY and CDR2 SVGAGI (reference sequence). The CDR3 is CASREGQVYGYTF. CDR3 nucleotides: TGTGCCAGCAGGGAGGGGCAGGTGTATGGCTACACCTTC.

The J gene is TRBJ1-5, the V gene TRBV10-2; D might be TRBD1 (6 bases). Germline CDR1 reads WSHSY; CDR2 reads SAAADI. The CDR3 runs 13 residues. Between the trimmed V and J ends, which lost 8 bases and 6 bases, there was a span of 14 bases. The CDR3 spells CASGYRAGQPQHF. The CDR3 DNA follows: TGCGCCAGCGGTTACAGGGCCGGTCAGCCCCAGCATTTT.

The CDR3 loop reads CARSFYLRGAGTEAFF. CDR3 sequence (DNA): TGTGCCAGAAGCTTTTATCTTCGGGGCGCGGGCACTGAAGCTTTCTTT. The genes are TRBV5-3 and TRBJ1-1; the D gene is possibly TRBD1 (5 bases). TRBV5-3 is sorted into the ORF group, with uncertain function. Trimming removed 2 bases at V and 4 bases at J, with 18 bases between. The CDR3 loop spans 16 amino acids.

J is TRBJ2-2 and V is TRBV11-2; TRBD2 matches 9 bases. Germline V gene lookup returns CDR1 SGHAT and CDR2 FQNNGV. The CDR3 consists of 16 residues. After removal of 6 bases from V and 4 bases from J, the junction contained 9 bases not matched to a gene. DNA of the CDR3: TGTGCCAGCAGACTCTCGGCGGGAGGGGTCACCGGGGAGCTGTTTTTT. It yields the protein CASRLSAGGVTGELFF.

CDR3 bases: TGCGCCAGCAGTGTGTCCGGGACAGGGAGCTCCTACAATGAGCAGTTCTTC. Protein product: CASSVSGTGSSYNEQFF. The chain has TRBV10-1 and TRBJ2-1; TRBD1 aligns across 9 bases. This CDR3 contains 17 residues. With V trimmed by 4 bases and J by 0 bases, 7 bases remained unmatched. Germline lookup yields CDR1 WNHNN and CDR2 SYGVQD (reference sequence).

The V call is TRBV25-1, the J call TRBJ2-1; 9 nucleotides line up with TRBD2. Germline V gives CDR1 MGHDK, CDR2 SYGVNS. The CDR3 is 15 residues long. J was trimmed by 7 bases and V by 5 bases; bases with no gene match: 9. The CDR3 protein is CASSFSGSAGNEQFF. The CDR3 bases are TGTGCCAGCAGTTTTAGCGGGAGTGCTGGTAATGAGCAGTTCTTC.

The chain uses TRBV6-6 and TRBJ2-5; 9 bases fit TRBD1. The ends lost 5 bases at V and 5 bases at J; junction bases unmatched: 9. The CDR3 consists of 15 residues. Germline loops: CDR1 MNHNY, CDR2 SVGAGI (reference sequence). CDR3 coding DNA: TGTGCCAGCAGTCGCTCGACAGGGGGAGGGGAGACCCAGTACTTC. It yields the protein CASSRSTGGGETQYF.

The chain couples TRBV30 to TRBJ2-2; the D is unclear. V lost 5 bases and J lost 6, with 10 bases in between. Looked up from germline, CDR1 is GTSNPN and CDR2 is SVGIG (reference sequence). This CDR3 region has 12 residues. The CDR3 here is CAWFRVSGELFF. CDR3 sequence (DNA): TGTGCCTGGTTTAGAGTCTCCGGGGAGCTGTTTTTT.

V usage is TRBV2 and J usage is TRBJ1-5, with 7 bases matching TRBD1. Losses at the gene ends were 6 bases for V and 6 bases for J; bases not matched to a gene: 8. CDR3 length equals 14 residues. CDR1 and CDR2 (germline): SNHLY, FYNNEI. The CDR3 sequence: CASSEQGWTQPQHF. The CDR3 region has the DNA TGTGCCAGCAGCGAACAGGGGTGGACTCAGCCCCAGCATTTT.

The CDR3 here is CASSPSGAGRPSGYTF. The CDR3 coding sequence is TGTGCCAGCAGTCCGTCCGGGGCAGGGAGGCCCAGTGGCTACACCTTC. The V and J genes are TRBV27 and TRBJ1-2; possibly TRBD1 for D (5 bases). Trimming removed 5 bases from V and 7 bases from J, with 23 bases in between. Germline lookup yields CDR1 MNHEY and CDR2 SMNVEV (reference sequence). The CDR3 runs 16 residues.

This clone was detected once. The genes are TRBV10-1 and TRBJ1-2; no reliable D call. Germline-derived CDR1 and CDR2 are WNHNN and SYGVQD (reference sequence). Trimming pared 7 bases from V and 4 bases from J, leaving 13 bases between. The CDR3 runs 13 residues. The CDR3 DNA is TGCGCCAGCAAGAGGGCAGCGTCCTATGGCTACACCTTC. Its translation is CASKRAASYGYTF.

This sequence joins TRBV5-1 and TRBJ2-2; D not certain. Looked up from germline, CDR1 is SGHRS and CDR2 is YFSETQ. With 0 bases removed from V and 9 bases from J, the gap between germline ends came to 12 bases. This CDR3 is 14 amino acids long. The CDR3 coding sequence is TGCGCCAGCAGCTTGGCTCCCGAAATGAGGGAGCTGTTTTTT. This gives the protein CASSLAPEMRELFF.

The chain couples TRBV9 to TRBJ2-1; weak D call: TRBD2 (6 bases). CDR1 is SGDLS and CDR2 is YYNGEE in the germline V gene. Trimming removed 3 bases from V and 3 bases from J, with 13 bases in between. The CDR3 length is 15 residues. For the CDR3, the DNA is TGTGCCAGCAGCGACGCCGGGACTCGCTACAATGAGCAGTTCTTC. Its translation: CASSDAGTRYNEQFF.

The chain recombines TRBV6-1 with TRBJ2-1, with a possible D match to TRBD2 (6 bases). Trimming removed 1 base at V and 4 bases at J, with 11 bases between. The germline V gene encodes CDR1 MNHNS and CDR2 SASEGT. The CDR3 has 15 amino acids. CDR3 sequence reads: CASSEVTSRYNEQFF. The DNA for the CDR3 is TGTGCCAGCAGTGAAGTGACTAGTAGGTACAATGAGCAGTTCTTC.

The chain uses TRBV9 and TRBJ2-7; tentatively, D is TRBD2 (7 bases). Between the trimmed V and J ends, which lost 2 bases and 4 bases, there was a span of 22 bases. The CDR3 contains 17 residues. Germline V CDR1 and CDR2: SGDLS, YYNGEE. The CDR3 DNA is TGTGCCAGCAGCGTGGGGGGCGGGAGTGAAATTCTTTACGAGCAGTACTTC. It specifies CASSVGGGSEILYEQYF. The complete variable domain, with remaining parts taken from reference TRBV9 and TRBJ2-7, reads DSGVTQTPKHLITATGQRVTLRCSPRSGDLSVYWYQQSLDQGLQFLIQYYNGEERAKGNILERFSAQQFPDLHSELNLSSLELGDSALYFCASSVGGGSEILYEQYFGPGTRLTVT.

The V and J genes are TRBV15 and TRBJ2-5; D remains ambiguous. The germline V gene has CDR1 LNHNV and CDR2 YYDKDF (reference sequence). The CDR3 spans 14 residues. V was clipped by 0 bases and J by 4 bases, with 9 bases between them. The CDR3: CATSRDISGETQYF. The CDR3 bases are TGTGCCACCAGCAGAGATATCTCCGGAGAGACCCAGTACTTC.

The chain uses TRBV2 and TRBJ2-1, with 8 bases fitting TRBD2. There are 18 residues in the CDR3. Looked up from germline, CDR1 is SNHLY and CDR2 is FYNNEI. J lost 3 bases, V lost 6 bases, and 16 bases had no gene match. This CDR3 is CASSLSVEAGDYYNEQFF. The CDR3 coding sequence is TGTGCCAGCAGCCTCAGTGTAGAAGCGGGGGACTACTACAATGAGCAGTTCTTC.

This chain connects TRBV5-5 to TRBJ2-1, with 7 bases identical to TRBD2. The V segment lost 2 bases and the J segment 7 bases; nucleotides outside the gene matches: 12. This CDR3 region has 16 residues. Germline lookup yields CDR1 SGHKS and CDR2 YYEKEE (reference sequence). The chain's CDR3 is CASSLGGFPGGNEQFF. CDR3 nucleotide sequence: TGTGCCAGCAGCTTAGGAGGGTTCCCCGGGGGGAATGAGCAGTTCTTC. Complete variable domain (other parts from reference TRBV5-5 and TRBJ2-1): DAGVTQSPTHLIKTRGQQVTLRCSPISGHKSVSWYQQVLGQGPQFIFQYYEKEERGRGNFPDRFSARQFPNYSSELNVNALLLGDSALYLCASSLGGFPGGNEQFFGPGTRLTVL.

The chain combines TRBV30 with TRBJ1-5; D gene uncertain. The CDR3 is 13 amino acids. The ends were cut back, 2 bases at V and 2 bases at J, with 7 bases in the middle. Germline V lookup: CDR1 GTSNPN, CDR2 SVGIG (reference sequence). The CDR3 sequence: CAWSSGRNQPQHF. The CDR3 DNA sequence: TGTGCCTGGAGTAGCGGTCGCAATCAGCCCCAGCATTTT.

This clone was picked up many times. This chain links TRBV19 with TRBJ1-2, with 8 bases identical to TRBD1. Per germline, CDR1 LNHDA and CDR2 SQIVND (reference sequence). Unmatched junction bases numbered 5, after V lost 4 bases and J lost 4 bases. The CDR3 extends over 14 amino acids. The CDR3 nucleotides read TGTGCCAGTAGTAGCGGCGACAGGGGCTATGGCTACACCTTC. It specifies CASSSGDRGYGYTF.

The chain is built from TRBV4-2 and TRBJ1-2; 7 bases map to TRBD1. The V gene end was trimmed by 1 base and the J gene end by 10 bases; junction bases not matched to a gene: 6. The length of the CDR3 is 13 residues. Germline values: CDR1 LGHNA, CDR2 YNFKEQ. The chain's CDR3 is CASSQASRGDYTF. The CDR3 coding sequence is TGTGCCAGCAGCCAAGCCTCCAGGGGGGACTACACCTTC.

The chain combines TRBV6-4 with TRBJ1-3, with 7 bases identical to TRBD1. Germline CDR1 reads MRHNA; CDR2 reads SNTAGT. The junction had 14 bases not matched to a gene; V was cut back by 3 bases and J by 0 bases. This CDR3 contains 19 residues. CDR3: CASSEPRGGPFSSGNTIYF. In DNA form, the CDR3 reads TGTGCCAGCAGTGAGCCCAGGGGGGGCCCCTTCTCCTCTGGAAACACCATATATTTT.